The 21 T cell receptor beta chains reported below all come from one sample, sequenced in a study of shared clonotypes between healthy human individuals. Profiling relied on immunoSEQ multiplex PCR, and the TCRdb table lists in-frame clones only, not all of them. The sample carries some 790,000 clones, 72% recorded once. What was sequenced was memory CD4+ T cells sorted from blood. The subset here: CD45RA-negative fraction. These receptors originate from a woman aged 25 to 39 in good health.

The chain employs TRBV7-2 and TRBJ2-7; TRBD2 is a possible D gene (6 bases). CDR1 and CDR2 from the germline V gene are SGHTA and FQGNSA. V was shortened by 5 bases and J by 2 bases, with 13 bases between the two germline ends. The CDR3 is 14 residues long. CDR3 nucleotides: TGTGCCAGCAGCCCCCTGGGGGGAGCCTACGAGCAGTACTTC. As protein: CASSPLGGAYEQYF. Drawing the rest from reference TRBV7-2 and TRBJ2-7, the complete variable domain is GAGVSQSPSNKVTEKGKDVELRCDPISGHTALYWYRQSLGQGLEFLIYFQGNSAPDKSGLPSDRFSAERTGGSVSTLTIQRTQQEDSAVYLCASSPLGGAYEQYFGPGTRLTVT.

The chain combines TRBV28 with TRBJ2-7; TRBD1 aligns across 7 bases. The CDR3 is 15 amino acids. CDR1 and CDR2 from the germline V gene are MDHEN and SYDVKM. V shed 7 bases, J shed 9 bases, and the junction held 18 bases outside the gene matches. This chain's CDR3 is CASNTYETGFYLQYF. DNA for the CDR3: TGTGCCAGCAATACGTACGAGACAGGGTTTTATTTGCAGTACTTC.

This clone has just a few counts. The V call is TRBV10-1, the J call TRBJ2-7; 8 positions agree with TRBD2. The V segment lost 5 bases and the J segment 4 bases; nucleotides outside the gene matches: 1. The germline V gene has CDR1 WNHNN and CDR2 SYGVQD (reference sequence). CDR3 size: 12 residues. The CDR3 reads CASSPSGYEQYF. In nucleotides, the CDR3 is TGCGCCAGCAGTCCTAGCGGGTACGAGCAGTACTTC.

This clone was seen a few times. The V and J genes are TRBV7-9 and TRBJ2-1, with 8 bases fitting TRBD1. The CDR3 runs 15 residues. With 5 bases clipped from V and 4 bases from J, the junction kept 7 bases outside the gene matches. The germline V gene encodes CDR1 SEHNR and CDR2 FQNEAQ (reference sequence). CDR3: CASSPTGATYNEQFF. Here the CDR3 DNA reads TGTGCCAGCAGCCCGACAGGGGCGACTTACAATGAGCAGTTCTTC.

The V gene is TRBV19, the J gene TRBJ2-7; the match to TRBD2 covers 7 bases. Germline-derived CDR1 and CDR2 are LNHDA and SQIVND (reference sequence). Trimming at V came to 5 bases and at J to 0 bases, leaving 4 bases not matched to a gene. The CDR3 length is 14 residues. The CDR3 DNA reads TGTGCCAGTAGTGGGAGGGCCGCCTCCTACGAGCAGTACTTC. Amino acids: CASSGRAASYEQYF.

The J gene is TRBJ1-2, the V gene TRBV27; a possible D gene is TRBD1 (6 bases). The germline V gene encodes CDR1 MNHEY and CDR2 SMNVEV (reference sequence). CDR3 length: 13 residues. Trimming shortened V by 5 bases and J by 8 bases, and 15 bases separated the two germline ends. The CDR3 nucleotides read TGTGCCAGCAGTATCAGGGGATCGTGGGGCTACACCTTC. Translated, it gives CASSIRGSWGYTF.

This clone has ten or more counts. The genes are TRBV4-2 and TRBJ2-7; 9 nucleotides align to TRBD1. This CDR3 has 12 residues. From germline, CDR1 is LGHNA and CDR2 YNFKEQ. J gave up 12 bases and V 0 bases, and 3 bases lay outside the gene matches. CDR3 nucleotide sequence: TGTGCCAGCAGCCAAGATGGACAGGGGATGTACTTC. Its protein product is CASSQDGQGMYF.

This rearrangement joins TRBV5-6 to TRBJ1-1; no firm D call. This CDR3 is built from 15 residues. The germline V gene encodes CDR1 SGHDT and CDR2 YYEEEE. Trimming removed 5 bases at V and 3 bases at J, with 17 bases between. The CDR3 spells CASSFGPSSYTEAFF. As DNA, the CDR3 is TGTGCCAGCAGTTTCGGCCCTTCCAGTTACACTGAAGCTTTCTTT.

The chain recombines TRBV28 with TRBJ1-1; D uncertain. V lost 5 bases, J lost 1 base, and 8 bases lay in between. The CDR3 sequence is 13 residues long. Germline V gene lookup returns CDR1 MDHEN and CDR2 SYDVKM. The CDR3 protein is CASSGQENTEAFF. The DNA for the CDR3 is TGTGCCAGCAGTGGGCAGGAGAACACTGAAGCTTTCTTT.

A note on this clone: This may be a read error: a much more frequent sequence differs by one nucleotide. This specimen includes other DNA sequences encoding the same CDR3. The chain links TRBV30 to TRBJ1-2; 8 bases fit TRBD1. The CDR3 has 12 amino acids. The V and J ends lost 5 bases and 4 bases, in that order; junction bases with no gene match: 3. Germline CDR1 GTSNPN, CDR2 SVGIG (reference sequence). CDR3 coding DNA: TGTGCCTGGGGAGACAGGGGCTATGGCTACACCTTC. Translated: CAWGDRGYGYTF.

A single count supports this clone. The chain joins TRBV7-2 to TRBJ2-2; 8 bases are shared with TRBD1. Losses at the gene ends were 2 bases for V and 3 bases for J; bases not matched to a gene: 2. Germline V gene lookup returns CDR1 SGHTA and CDR2 FQGNSA. The CDR3 is 15 amino acids. The CDR3 region has the DNA TGTGCCAGCAGCTTACAGGGGGCGGACACCGGGGAGCTGTTTTTT. Translation gives CASSLQGADTGELFF.

This clone was seen once. V usage is TRBV6-5 and J usage is TRBJ1-2; D ambiguous. This CDR3 is 15 amino acids long. Germline CDR1 and CDR2: MNHEY and SVGAGI. Deletions cut 0 bases from V and 0 bases from J, with 8 bases between. The CDR3 is CASSYSSGPNYGYTF. CDR3 bases: TGTGCCAGCAGTTACTCGAGCGGGCCTAACTATGGCTACACCTTC.

V gene TRBV7-9 combines with J gene TRBJ2-3; 8 bases match TRBD1. Germline V gene data show CDR1 as SEHNR and CDR2 as FQNEAQ (reference sequence). V lost 5 bases to trimming and J lost 5 bases; unmatched junction nucleotides: 6. The CDR3 totals 14 residues. This CDR3 reads CASSVTGERDTQYF. In DNA form, the CDR3 reads TGTGCCAGCAGCGTGACAGGGGAGAGAGATACGCAGTATTTT.

The gene calls are TRBV7-2 and TRBJ2-7, with TRBD2 matching over 13 bases. Germline V gives CDR1 SGHTA, CDR2 FQGNSA. Unmatched junction bases numbered 8, after V lost 4 bases and J lost 5 bases. This CDR3 has 16 residues. This chain's CDR3 is CASSSRTSGRGDEQYF. The CDR3, as DNA: TGTGCCAGCAGCTCAAGGACTAGCGGGAGAGGTGACGAGCAGTACTTC.

The chain couples TRBV29-1 to TRBJ1-2; possible D gene TRBD1, 5 bases. The CDR3 consists of 16 residues. The V gene's germline CDR1 is SQVTM and CDR2 ANQGSEA. Trimming left V 4 bases short and J 5 bases short, with 23 bases between. In nucleotides, the CDR3 is TGCAGCGTTGCAGAGACGACAGCTGAACTATGGTATGGCTACACCTTC. Translation gives CSVAETTAELWYGYTF.

The chain employs TRBV2 and TRBJ1-5, with a possible D match to TRBD1 (5 bases). The V end was cut by 3 bases, the J end by 5 bases, with 8 bases between. The CDR3 length is 13 residues. The germline V gene has CDR1 SNHLY and CDR2 FYNNEI. The CDR3 protein is CASSDRVDQPQHF. Written as DNA, the CDR3 is TGTGCCAGCAGTGACAGGGTGGATCAGCCCCAGCATTTT.

The rearrangement links TRBV28 to TRBJ2-5, with D perhaps matching TRBD1 (6 bases). This CDR3 is 13 amino acids long. V lost 6 bases, J lost 1 base, and 9 bases lay in between. Germline CDR1 MDHEN, CDR2 SYDVKM. CDR3 sequence reads: CASRVTGQETQYF. In DNA form, the CDR3 reads TGTGCCAGCAGAGTGACAGGCCAAGAGACCCAGTACTTC.

The rearrangement joins TRBV7-9 to TRBJ2-7, with a tentative D call TRBD2 (6 bases). Trimming shortened V by 4 bases and J by 1 base, and 17 bases separated the two germline ends. Germline assignment: CDR1 SEHNR and CDR2 FQNEAQ (reference sequence). CDR3 size: 16 residues. This CDR3 is CASSSGRLAKSYEQYF. Written as DNA, the CDR3 is TGTGCCAGCAGCTCCGGTAGGCTAGCGAAGTCCTACGAGCAGTACTTC.

The V gene is TRBV4-1, the J gene TRBJ2-6; 12 bases agree with TRBD1. The germline V gene encodes CDR1 MGHRA and CDR2 YSYEKL. This CDR3 is 18 amino acids long. The junction had 3 bases not matched to a gene; V was cut back by 1 base and J by 2 bases. CDR3 protein: CASSQAGTGGTGANVLTF. In DNA form, the CDR3 reads TGCGCCAGCAGCCAAGCCGGGACAGGGGGCACTGGGGCCAACGTCCTGACTTTC.

This clone was picked up a small number of times. V and J are TRBV5-1 and TRBJ2-7; D is perhaps TRBD1 (6 bases). The CDR3 spans 15 residues. Looked up from germline, CDR1 is SGHRS and CDR2 is YFSETQ. V was cut by 4 bases and J by 4 bases, with 18 bases left in between. The CDR3 DNA follows: TGCGCCAGCAGCCCGGTCACCGGGACACATTACGAGCAGTACTTC. Its translation: CASSPVTGTHYEQYF.

This clone appeared once. The genes are TRBV5-1 and TRBJ2-7; 8 positions agree with TRBD1. V shed 4 bases, J shed 2 bases, and the junction held 8 bases outside the gene matches. Germline V gene sequence: CDR1 SGHRS, CDR2 YFSETQ. This CDR3 is 15 amino acids long. CDR3 in amino acids: CASSPGQAAAYEQYF. In DNA, the CDR3 is TGCGCCAGCAGCCCGGGACAGGCTGCCGCCTACGAGCAGTACTTC.